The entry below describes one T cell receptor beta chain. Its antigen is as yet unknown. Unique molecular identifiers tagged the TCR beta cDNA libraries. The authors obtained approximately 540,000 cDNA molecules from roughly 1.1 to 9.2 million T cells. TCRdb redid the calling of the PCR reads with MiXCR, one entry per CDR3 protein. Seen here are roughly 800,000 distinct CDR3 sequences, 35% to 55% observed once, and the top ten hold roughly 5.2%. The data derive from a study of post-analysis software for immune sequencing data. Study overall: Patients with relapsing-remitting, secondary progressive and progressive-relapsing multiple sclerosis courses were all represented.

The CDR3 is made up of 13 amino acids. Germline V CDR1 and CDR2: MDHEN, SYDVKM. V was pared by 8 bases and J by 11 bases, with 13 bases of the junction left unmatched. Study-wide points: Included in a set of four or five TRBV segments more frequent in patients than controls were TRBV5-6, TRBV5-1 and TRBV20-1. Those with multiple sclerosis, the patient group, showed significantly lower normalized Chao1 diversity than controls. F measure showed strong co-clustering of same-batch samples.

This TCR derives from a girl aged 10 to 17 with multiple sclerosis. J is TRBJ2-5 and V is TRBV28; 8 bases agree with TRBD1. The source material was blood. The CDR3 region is CASFPPGQGVQYF. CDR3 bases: TGTGCCAGCTTCCCGCCCGGACAGGGCGTGCAGTACTTC.